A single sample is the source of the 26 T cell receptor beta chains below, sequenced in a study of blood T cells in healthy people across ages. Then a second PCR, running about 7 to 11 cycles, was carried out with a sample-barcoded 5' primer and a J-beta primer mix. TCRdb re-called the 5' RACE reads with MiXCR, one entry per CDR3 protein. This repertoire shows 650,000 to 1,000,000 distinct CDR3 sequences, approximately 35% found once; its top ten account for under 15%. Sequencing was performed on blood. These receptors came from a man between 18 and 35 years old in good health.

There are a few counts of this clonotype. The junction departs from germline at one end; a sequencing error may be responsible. CDR3 amino acids: CATQGEPGGSYEQYF. The CDR3 bases are TGTGCCACCCAAGGGGAACCGGGGGGGTCCTATGAGCAGTACTTC. The chain recombines TRBV7-7 with TRBJ2-7, with 8 bases aligning to TRBD2. The CDR3 runs to 15 residues. Germline-derived CDR1 and CDR2 are SSHAT and FNYEAQ (reference sequence).

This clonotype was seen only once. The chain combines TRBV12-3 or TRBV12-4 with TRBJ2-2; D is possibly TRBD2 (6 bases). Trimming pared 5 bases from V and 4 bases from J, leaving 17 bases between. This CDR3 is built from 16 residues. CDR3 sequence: CASSPAGGMVTGELFF. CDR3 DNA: TGTGCCAGCAGTCCGGCGGGCGGGATGGTCACCGGGGAGCTGTTTTTT.

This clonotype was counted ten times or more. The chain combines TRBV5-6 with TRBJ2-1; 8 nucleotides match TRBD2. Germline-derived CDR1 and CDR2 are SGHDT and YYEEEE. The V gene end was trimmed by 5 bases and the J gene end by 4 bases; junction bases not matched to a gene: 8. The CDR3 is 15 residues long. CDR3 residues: CASRKSGGPYNEQFF. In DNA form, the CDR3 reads TGTGCCAGCAGGAAAAGCGGGGGCCCATACAATGAGCAGTTCTTC.

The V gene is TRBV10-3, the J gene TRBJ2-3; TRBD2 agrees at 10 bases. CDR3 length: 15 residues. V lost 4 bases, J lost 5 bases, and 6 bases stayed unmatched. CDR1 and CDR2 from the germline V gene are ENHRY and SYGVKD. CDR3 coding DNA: TGTGCCATCAGTGGGGCTAGCGGGGGAGGAGATACGCAGTATTTT. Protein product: CAISGASGGGDTQYF.

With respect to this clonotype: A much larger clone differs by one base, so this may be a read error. The CDR3 here is CASSLTPRSTDTQYF. The CDR3 DNA reads as TGTGCCAGCAGTTTAACCCCTAGGAGCACAGATACGCAGTATTTT. The chain joins TRBV12-3 or TRBV12-4 to TRBJ2-3, with unresolved D. This CDR3 region has 15 residues. V was trimmed by 2 bases and J by 0 bases, leaving 9 bases between them.

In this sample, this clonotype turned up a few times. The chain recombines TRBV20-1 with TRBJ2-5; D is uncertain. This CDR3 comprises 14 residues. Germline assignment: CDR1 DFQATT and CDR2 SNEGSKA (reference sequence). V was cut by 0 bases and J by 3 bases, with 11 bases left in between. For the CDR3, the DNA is TGCAGTGCTAGAGAGCCAGAAATTAAAGAGACCCAGTACTTC. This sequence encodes CSAREPEIKETQYF.

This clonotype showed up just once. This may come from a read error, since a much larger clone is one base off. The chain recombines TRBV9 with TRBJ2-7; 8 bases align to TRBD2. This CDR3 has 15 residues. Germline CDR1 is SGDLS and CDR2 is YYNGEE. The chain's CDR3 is CASSVGLAGGYERYF. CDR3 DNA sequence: TGTGCCAGCAGCGTAGGGCTAGCGGGCGGATACGAGCGGTACTTC. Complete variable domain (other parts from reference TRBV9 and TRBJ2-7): DSGVTQTPKHLITATGQRVTLRCSPRSGDLSVYWYQQSLDQGLQFLIQYYNGEERAKGNILERFSAQQFPDLHSELNLSSLELGDSALYFCASSVGLAGGYERYFGPGTRLTVT.

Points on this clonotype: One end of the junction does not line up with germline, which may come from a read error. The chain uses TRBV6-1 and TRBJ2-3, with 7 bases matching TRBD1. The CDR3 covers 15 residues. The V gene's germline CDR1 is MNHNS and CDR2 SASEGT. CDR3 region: CASSLQGISTGTQYF. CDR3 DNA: TGTGCCAGCAGCCTACAGGGGATTAGCACAGGTACGCAGTATTTT.

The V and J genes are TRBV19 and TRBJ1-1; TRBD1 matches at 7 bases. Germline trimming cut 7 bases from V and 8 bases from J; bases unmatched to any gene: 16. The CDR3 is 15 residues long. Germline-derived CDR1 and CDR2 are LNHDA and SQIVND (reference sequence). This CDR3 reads CASILTQGKGTEAFF. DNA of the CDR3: TGTGCCAGTATTTTAACACAGGGGAAGGGGACGGAAGCTTTCTTT. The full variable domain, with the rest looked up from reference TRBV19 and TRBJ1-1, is DGGITQSPKYLFRKEGQNVTLSCEQNLNHDAMYWYRQDPGQGLRLIYYSQIVNDFQKGDIAEGYSVSREKKESFPLTVTSAQKNPTAFYLCASILTQGKGTEAFFGQGTRLTVV.

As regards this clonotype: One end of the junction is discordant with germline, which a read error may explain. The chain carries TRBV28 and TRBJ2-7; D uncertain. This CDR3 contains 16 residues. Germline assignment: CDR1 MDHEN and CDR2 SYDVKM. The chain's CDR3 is CVSSSFDAGSSYEQYF. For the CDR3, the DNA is TGTGTCAGCAGCTCCTTTGATGCAGGAAGCTCCTACGAGCAGTACTTC.

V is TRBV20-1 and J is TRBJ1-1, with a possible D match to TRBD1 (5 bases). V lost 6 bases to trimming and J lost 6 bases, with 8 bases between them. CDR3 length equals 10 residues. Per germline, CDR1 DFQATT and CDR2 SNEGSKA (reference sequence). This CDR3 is CSAGGAEAFF. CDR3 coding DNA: TGCAGTGCCGGGGGGGCTGAAGCTTTCTTT.

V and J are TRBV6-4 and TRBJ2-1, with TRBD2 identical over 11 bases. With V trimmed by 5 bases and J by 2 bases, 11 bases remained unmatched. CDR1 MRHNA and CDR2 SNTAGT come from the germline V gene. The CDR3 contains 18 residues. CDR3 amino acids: CASSPTSGVGRAYNEQFF. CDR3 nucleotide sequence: TGTGCCAGCAGTCCGACTAGCGGGGTGGGCCGAGCCTACAATGAGCAGTTCTTC.

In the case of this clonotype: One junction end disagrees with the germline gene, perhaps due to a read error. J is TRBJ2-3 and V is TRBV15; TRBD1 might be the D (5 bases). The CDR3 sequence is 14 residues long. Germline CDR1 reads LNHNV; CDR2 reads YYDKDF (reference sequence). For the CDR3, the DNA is TGTGCCACCAGCAGAGCTACAGCCACAGGTACGCAGTATTTT. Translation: CATSRATATGTQYF. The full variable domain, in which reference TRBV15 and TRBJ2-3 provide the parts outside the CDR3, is DAMVIQNPRYQVTQFGKPVTLSCSQTLNHNVMYWYQQKSSQAPKLLFHYYDKDFNNEADTPDNFQSRRPNTSFCFLDIRSPGLGDTAMYLCATSRATATGTQYFGPGTRLTVL.

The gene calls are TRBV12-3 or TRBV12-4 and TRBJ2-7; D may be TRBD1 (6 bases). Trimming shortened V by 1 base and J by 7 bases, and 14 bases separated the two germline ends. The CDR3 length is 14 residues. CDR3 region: CASSLGGLTNEQYF. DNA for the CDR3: TGTGCCAGCAGTTTAGGGGGGCTCACCAATGAGCAGTACTTC.

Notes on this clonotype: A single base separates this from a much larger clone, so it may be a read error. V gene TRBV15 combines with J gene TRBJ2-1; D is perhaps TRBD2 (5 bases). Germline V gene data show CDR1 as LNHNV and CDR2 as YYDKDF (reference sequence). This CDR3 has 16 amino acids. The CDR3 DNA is TGTGTCACCAGCCCTATATCCCTTCGGGGTAGCAATGAGCAGTTCTTC. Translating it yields CVTSPISLRGSNEQFF.

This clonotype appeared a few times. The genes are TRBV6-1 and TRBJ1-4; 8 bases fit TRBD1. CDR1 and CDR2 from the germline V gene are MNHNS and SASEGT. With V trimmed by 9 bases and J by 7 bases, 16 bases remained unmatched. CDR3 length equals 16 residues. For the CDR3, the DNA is TGTGCCAGTTACCCGCCCTGGACAGGGTCGGGTGAAAAACTGTTTTTT. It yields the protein CASYPPWTGSGEKLFF.

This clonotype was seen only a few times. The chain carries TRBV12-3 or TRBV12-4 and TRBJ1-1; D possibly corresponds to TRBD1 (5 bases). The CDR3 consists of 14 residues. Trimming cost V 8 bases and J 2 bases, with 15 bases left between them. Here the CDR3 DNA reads TGTGCCAGCCAGCAGGGATACTCAAACACTGAAGCTTTCTTT. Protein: CASQQGYSNTEAFF.

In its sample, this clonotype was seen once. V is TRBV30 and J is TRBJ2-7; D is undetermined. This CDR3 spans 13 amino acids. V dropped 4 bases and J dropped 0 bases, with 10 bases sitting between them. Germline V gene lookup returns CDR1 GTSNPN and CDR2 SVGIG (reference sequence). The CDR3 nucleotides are TGTGCCTGGAATTCCTGGGACTCCTACGAGCAGTACTTC. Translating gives CAWNSWDSYEQYF.

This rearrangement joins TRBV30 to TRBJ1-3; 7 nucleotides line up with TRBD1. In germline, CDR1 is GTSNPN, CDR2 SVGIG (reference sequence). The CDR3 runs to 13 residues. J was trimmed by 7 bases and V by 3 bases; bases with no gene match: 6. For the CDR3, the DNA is TGTGCCTGGAGAACCGGGACAGTTAACACCATATATTTT. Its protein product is CAWRTGTVNTIYF.

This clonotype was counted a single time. The CDR3 region has the DNA TGTGCCAGCACACTAAGCCTAAGGGGCACTGAGCAGTTCTTC. This gives the protein CASTLSLRGTEQFF. The chain is built from TRBV2 and TRBJ2-1; a possible D gene is TRBD1 (5 bases). CDR1 is SNHLY, CDR2 FYNNEI, per germline. The CDR3 loop spans 14 amino acids. V was clipped by 7 bases and J by 9 bases, with 19 bases between them. Based on the CDR3 plus reference TRBV2 and TRBJ2-1, the full variable domain is EPEVTQTPSHQVTQMGQEVILRCVPISNHLYFYWYRQILGQKVEFLVSFYNNEISEKSEIFDDQFSVERPDGSNFTLKIRSTKLEDSAMYFCASTLSLRGTEQFFGPGTRLTVL.

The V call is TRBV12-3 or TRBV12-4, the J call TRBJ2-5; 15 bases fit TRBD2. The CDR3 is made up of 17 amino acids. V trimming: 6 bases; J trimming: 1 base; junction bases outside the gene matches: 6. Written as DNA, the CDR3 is TGTGCCAGCAGCCAAAGGGGACTAGCGGGGGGCCAAGAGACCCAGTACTTC. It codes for CASSQRGLAGGQETQYF.

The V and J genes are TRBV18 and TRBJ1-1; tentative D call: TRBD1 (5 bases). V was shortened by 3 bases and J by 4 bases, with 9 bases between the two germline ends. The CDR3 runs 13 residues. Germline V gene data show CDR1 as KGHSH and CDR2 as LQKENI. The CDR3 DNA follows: TGTGCCAGCTCACCGGACATTTTCACTGAAGCTTTCTTT. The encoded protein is CASSPDIFTEAFF.

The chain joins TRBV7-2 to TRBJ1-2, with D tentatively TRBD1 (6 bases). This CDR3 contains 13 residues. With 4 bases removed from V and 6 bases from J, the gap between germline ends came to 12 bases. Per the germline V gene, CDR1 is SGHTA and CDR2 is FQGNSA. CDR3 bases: TGTGCCAGCAGCTACAGGGTTGGGGATGGCTACACCTTC. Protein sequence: CASSYRVGDGYTF.

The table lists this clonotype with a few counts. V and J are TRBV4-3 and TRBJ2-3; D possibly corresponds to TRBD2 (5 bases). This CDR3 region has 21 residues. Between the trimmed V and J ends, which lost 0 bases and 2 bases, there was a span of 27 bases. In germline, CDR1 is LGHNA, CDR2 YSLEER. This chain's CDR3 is CASSQETARFLIGRNTDTQYF. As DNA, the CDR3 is TGCGCCAGCAGCCAAGAAACCGCCCGATTCCTAATAGGGAGAAACACAGATACGCAGTATTTT.

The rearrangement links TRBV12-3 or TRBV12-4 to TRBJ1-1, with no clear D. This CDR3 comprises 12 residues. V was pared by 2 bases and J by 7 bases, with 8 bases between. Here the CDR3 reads CASSLSPREAFF. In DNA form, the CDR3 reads TGTGCCAGCAGTTTATCCCCCCGTGAAGCTTTCTTT.

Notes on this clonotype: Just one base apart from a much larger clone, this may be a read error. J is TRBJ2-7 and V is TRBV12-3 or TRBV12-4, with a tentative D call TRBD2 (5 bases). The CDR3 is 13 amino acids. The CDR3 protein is CASSFRRIYEQNF. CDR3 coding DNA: TGTGCCAGCAGTTTCCGGAGGATCTACGAGCAGAACTTC.